These 22 T cell receptor beta chains originate from one sample sequenced in a study of blood T cell repertoires in COVID-19. Measured with immunoSEQ multiplex PCR; TCRdb has only the in-frame clones, and not every one. The table has more than 200,000 clones, roughly nine tenths seen once. Material for sequencing was peripheral blood. All receptors come from a man in his 70s with acute or convalescent COVID-19.

The CDR3 coding sequence is TGTGCCAGCTCGCTAACGGGGACAGGTGGAAACACCATATATTTT. It codes for CASSLTGTGGNTIYF. The gene calls are TRBV18 and TRBJ1-3; 8 bases are a match to TRBD1. Germline assignment: CDR1 KGHSH and CDR2 LQKENI. V lost 6 bases to trimming and J lost 3 bases; unmatched junction nucleotides: 7. This CDR3 is 15 amino acids long.

The chain uses TRBV7-6 and TRBJ1-4, with no clear D. From germline, CDR1 is SGHVS and CDR2 FNYEAQ. The CDR3 sequence is 14 residues long. V shed 5 bases and J shed 1 base, with 8 bases lying between them. Here the CDR3 DNA reads TGTGCCAGCAGCCTCACACGAACTAATGAAAAACTGTTTTTT. Translated, it gives CASSLTRTNEKLFF. The full variable domain, its missing parts supplied by reference TRBV7-6 and TRBJ1-4, is GAGVSQSPRYKVTKRGQDVALRCDPISGHVSLYWYRQALGQGPEFLTYFNYEAQQDKSGLPNDRFSAERPEGSISTLTIQRTEQRDSAMYRCASSLTRTNEKLFFGSGTQLSVL.

This clone was counted between two and nine times. The rearrangement joins TRBV4-1 to TRBJ2-7; 7 bases line up with TRBD1. The V gene end was trimmed by 0 bases and the J gene end by 7 bases; junction bases not matched to a gene: 6. The CDR3 is 14 amino acids. The germline V gene has CDR1 MGHRA and CDR2 YSYEKL. The CDR3 reads CASSQDAGGREQYF. CDR3 in DNA: TGCGCCAGCAGCCAAGATGCAGGGGGTAGGGAGCAGTACTTC.

The chain has TRBV5-1 and TRBJ2-3; D remains ambiguous. V lost 2 bases to trimming and J lost 6 bases, with 7 bases between them. There are 12 residues in the CDR3. The germline CDR1 and CDR2 sequences are SGHRS and YFSETQ. CDR3 coding DNA: TGCGCCAGCAGCTTCAACTCGGATACGCAGTATTTT. It is translated as CASSFNSDTQYF.

The J gene is TRBJ1-2, the V gene TRBV5-4; D is perhaps TRBD1 (6 bases). Germline lookup yields CDR1 SGHNT and CDR2 YYREEE (reference sequence). V was shortened by 4 bases and J by 6 bases, with 13 bases between the two germline ends. This CDR3 spans 13 amino acids. CDR3 nucleotide sequence: TGTGCCAGCAGCACAAACAGGGATCATGGCTACACCTTC. Translating it yields CASSTNRDHGYTF.

The CDR3 DNA follows: TGTGCCAGCAGCGTAGGACTAGCTGCAGATACGCAGTATTTT. This codes for CASSVGLAADTQYF. The chain links TRBV9 to TRBJ2-3; TRBD2 aligns across 7 bases. CDR1 and CDR2 (germline): SGDLS, YYNGEE. The CDR3 sequence is 14 residues long. Germline trimming cut 0 bases from V and 4 bases from J; bases unmatched to any gene: 2. Full variable domain (rest looked up from reference TRBV9 and TRBJ2-3): DSGVTQTPKHLITATGQRVTLRCSPRSGDLSVYWYQQSLDQGLQFLIQYYNGEERAKGNILERFSAQQFPDLHSELNLSSLELGDSALYFCASSVGLAADTQYFGPGTRLTVL.

The chain combines TRBV20-1 with TRBJ2-1; TRBD2 matches at 16 bases. V shed 3 bases, J shed 0 bases, and the junction held 8 bases outside the gene matches. From germline, CDR1 is DFQATT and CDR2 SNEGSKA (reference sequence). The length of the CDR3 is 19 residues. The CDR3 nucleotides are TGCAGTGCTAGTGGGTCCGGGACTAGCGGGAGGGACTCCTACAATGAGCAGTTCTTC. It yields the protein CSASGSGTSGRDSYNEQFF.

The rearrangement uses TRBV28 and TRBJ2-7; 8 nucleotides align to TRBD2. Germline CDR1 MDHEN, CDR2 SYDVKM. This CDR3 is 15 amino acids long. V lost 5 bases to trimming and J lost 6 bases; unmatched junction nucleotides: 12. The CDR3 is CASSALGLAGLEQYF. CDR3 nucleotide sequence: TGTGCCAGCAGTGCCCTAGGACTAGCAGGGCTCGAGCAGTACTTC. Complete variable domain (other parts from reference TRBV28 and TRBJ2-7): DVKVTQSSRYLVKRTGEKVFLECVQDMDHENMFWYRQDPGLGLRLIYFSYDVKMKEKGDIPEGYSVSREKKERFSLILESASTNQTSMYLCASSALGLAGLEQYFGPGTRLTVT.

The gene calls are TRBV29-1 and TRBJ1-5; D unclear. The V end was cut by 5 bases, the J end by 0 bases, with 8 bases between. This CDR3 is built from 13 residues. Looked up from germline, CDR1 is SQVTM and CDR2 is ANQGSEA. Written as DNA, the CDR3 is TGCAGCGTTAGTGGCAGTAGCAATCAGCCCCAGCATTTT. This sequence encodes CSVSGSSNQPQHF.

The chain couples TRBV9 to TRBJ2-5; 7 nucleotides line up with TRBD1. CDR1 SGDLS and CDR2 YYNGEE come from the germline V gene. V trimming: 0 bases; J trimming: 1 base; junction bases outside the gene matches: 3. The CDR3 is 15 residues long. The CDR3 DNA is TGTGCCAGCAGCGTAGGACAGGGCTTCCAAGAGACCCAGTACTTC. Protein product: CASSVGQGFQETQYF. The full variable domain, completed using reference TRBV9 and TRBJ2-5, is DSGVTQTPKHLITATGQRVTLRCSPRSGDLSVYWYQQSLDQGLQFLIQYYNGEERAKGNILERFSAQQFPDLHSELNLSSLELGDSALYFCASSVGQGFQETQYFGPGTRLLVL.

The chain joins TRBV29-1 to TRBJ2-7; the D gene is possibly TRBD1 (5 bases). From germline, CDR1 is SQVTM and CDR2 ANQGSEA. This CDR3 has 11 residues. V was pared by 7 bases and J by 3 bases, with 10 bases between. The CDR3 DNA reads as TGCAGCGCCGTGGACATCTACGAGCAGTACTTC. Protein sequence: CSAVDIYEQYF.

The chain carries TRBV2 and TRBJ2-1; D gene unclear. The V gene's germline CDR1 is SNHLY and CDR2 FYNNEI. The V end lost 4 bases, the J end lost 9 bases, and 7 bases lay between the germline ends. This CDR3 has 11 residues. The CDR3 loop reads CASSGLSEQFF. As DNA, the CDR3 is TGTGCCAGCAGTGGACTCAGTGAGCAGTTCTTC. Supplemented by reference TRBV2 and TRBJ2-1, the full variable domain reads EPEVTQTPSHQVTQMGQEVILRCVPISNHLYFYWYRQILGQKVEFLVSFYNNEISEKSEIFDDQFSVERPDGSNFTLKIRSTKLEDSAMYFCASSGLSEQFFGPGTRLTVL.

The chain links TRBV5-1 to TRBJ2-3; 10 nucleotides agree with TRBD2. The CDR3 consists of 18 residues. J gave up 0 bases and V 4 bases, and 11 bases lay outside the gene matches. CDR1 is SGHRS, CDR2 YFSETQ, per germline. Here the CDR3 DNA reads TGCGCCAGCAGCGCCGGACTAGCGGTATCCACTAGCACAGATACGCAGTATTTT. This gives the protein CASSAGLAVSTSTDTQYF.

This clone is a singleton in its sample. The chain couples TRBV6-1 to TRBJ2-5, with 10 bases matching TRBD1. The CDR3 contains 15 residues. The germline CDR1 and CDR2 sequences are MNHNS and SASEGT. V lost 2 bases to trimming and J lost 5 bases; unmatched junction nucleotides: 5. CDR3 nucleotide sequence: TGTGCCAGCAGTGAACGGGACAGGGGCCTCGAGACCCAGTACTTC. Protein: CASSERDRGLETQYF.

The gene calls are TRBV7-9 and TRBJ2-3; 8 bases are shared with TRBD2. Trimming cost V 4 bases and J 0 bases; bases outside gene matches: 9. Germline assignment: CDR1 SEHNR and CDR2 FQNEAQ (reference sequence). The CDR3 has 17 residues. Here the CDR3 DNA reads TGTGCCAGCAGCTCTCAAGCGGGAGCAACTAGCACAGATACGCAGTATTTT. Amino acid sequence: CASSSQAGATSTDTQYF.

This chain joins TRBV13 and TRBJ2-1, with 7 positions matching TRBD2. The V and J ends lost 2 bases and 4 bases, in that order; junction bases with no gene match: 20. The CDR3 sequence is 20 residues long. Germline values: CDR1 PRHDT, CDR2 FYEKMQ (reference sequence). CDR3: CASSLSRGYGGTNLYNEQFF. CDR3 nucleotides: TGTGCCAGCAGCTTAAGCCGAGGGTACGGCGGGACTAACCTATACAATGAGCAGTTCTTC.

This sequence joins TRBV5-1 and TRBJ2-2; 11 positions match TRBD1. The CDR3 contains 14 residues. V dropped 4 bases and J dropped 5; count of bases not matched to a gene: 1. The germline V gene encodes CDR1 SGHRS and CDR2 YFSETQ. CDR3 nucleotides: TGCGCCAGCAGCGGGGACAGGGGGACCGGGGAGCTGTTTTTT. It specifies CASSGDRGTGELFF.

The chain uses TRBV19 and TRBJ1-2; a possible D gene is TRBD1 (5 bases). This CDR3 is 14 amino acids long. From germline, CDR1 is LNHDA and CDR2 SQIVND (reference sequence). V was shortened by 3 bases and J by 5 bases, with 13 bases between the two germline ends. In DNA form, the CDR3 reads TGTGCCAGTAGTATTACGGTTACAGGATATGGCTACACCTTC. Amino acids: CASSITVTGYGYTF.

The CDR3 coding sequence is TGTGCCAGCAGCACGACCTCCTCAGGACAGCTTAACTATGGCTACACCTTC. As protein: CASSTTSSGQLNYGYTF. The chain has TRBV14 and TRBJ1-2; maybe TRBD1 (6 bases). The germline gives CDR1 SGHDN, CDR2 FVKESK. Between the trimmed V and J ends, which lost 5 bases and 1 base, there was a span of 20 bases. The CDR3 totals 17 residues.

V and J are TRBV15 and TRBJ2-1; D is perhaps TRBD2 (5 bases). The V end was cut by 5 bases, the J end by 3 bases, with 14 bases between. This CDR3 is built from 15 residues. Germline CDR1 reads LNHNV; CDR2 reads YYDKDF (reference sequence). CDR3 sequence: CATSDTLANYNEQFF. The DNA of the CDR3 is TGTGCCACCAGCGATACCTTAGCGAACTACAATGAGCAGTTCTTC.

The rearrangement uses TRBV27 and TRBJ2-1, with 9 bases aligning to TRBD1. This CDR3 spans 15 amino acids. CDR1 is MNHEY and CDR2 is SMNVEV in the germline V gene (reference sequence). The trim removed 3 bases at V and 5 bases at J, leaving 5 bases unmatched. CDR3 coding DNA: TGTGCCAGCAGTTTCTGGGACAGGGTTAACAATGAGCAGTTCTTC. It yields the protein CASSFWDRVNNEQFF.

This rearrangement joins TRBV27 to TRBJ1-5, with 7 bases identical to TRBD1. The length of the CDR3 is 16 residues. With V trimmed by 5 bases and J by 6 bases, 13 bases remained unmatched. Germline V gene data show CDR1 as MNHEY and CDR2 as SMNVEV (reference sequence). CDR3 residues: CASSPRIEGASQPQHF. The CDR3 DNA reads as TGTGCCAGCAGTCCGCGAATTGAGGGGGCAAGTCAGCCCCAGCATTTT.